This T cell receptor (beta chain) was identified during a study of low-dose radiotherapy and immunotherapy resistance in tumors. Overall study: A total of 6.5 Gy was given to Cohort 1 as 0.5 Gy per fraction every 2 weeks. Patients took aspirin (300 mg orally, daily) for four cycles beginning at cycle 1 day 1.

The CDR3 is made up of 12 amino acids. The ends were cut back, 4 bases at V and 8 bases at J, with 11 bases in the middle. TRAV and TRBV primers primed cDNA for both TCRalpha and TCRbeta. A roughly 20-cycle PCR with a constant-region primer and V-primer adapter amplified TCRs. In vitro transcription served to amplify the isolated mRNA. TCRdb reprocessed the reads via MiXCR and lists one record per CDR3 protein. Altogether under 110,000 distinct CDR3 sequences are present, around 21% being singletons, with the ten largest covering about 4%. Time point defined: after trial treatment. Treatment denoted: LDRT plus nivolumab, ipilimumab, low-dose cyclophosphamide and aspirin (RACIN trial). All of the donors were given nivolumab, ipilimumab, aspirin, low-dose cyclophosphamide and low-dose radiotherapy as part of RACIN, a single-arm trial. This clonotype was seen at least ten times.

Here the sequenced sample was PBMCs, taken after low-dose radiotherapy plus immunotherapy. The TCR originated in a male donor with prostate cancer. The chain is built from TRBV12-3 or TRBV12-4 and TRBJ1-2; D not certain. This CDR3 is CASSSTIIGYTF. The CDR3, as DNA: TGTGCCAGCAGTTCGACTATTATAGGCTACACCTTC.